This T cell receptor (beta chain) originates from a study of shared clonotypes between healthy human individuals. Study-wide points: Only blood underwent sampling, and tissue repertoires likely differ. Although depth was large, rarefaction showed that sequencing of the sorted subsets was incomplete.

Splitting of CD4+ cells produced CD45RA+ naive and CD45RA-negative memory subsets. This CDR3 is built from 17 residues. V gave up 1 base and J gave up 2 bases, with 15 bases separating them. Germline assignment: CDR1 SGHVS and CDR2 FQNEAQ. At a deep level, the assay was run. The table came from immunoSEQ multiplex PCR; TCRdb's copy has only in-frame clones and leaves some out. This sample yields about 700,000 clones, of which approximately 74% are seen a single time; less than 2% belongs to the top ten. About this clone itself: What it binds is not known.

The specimen sequenced was memory CD4+ T cells sorted from blood. Documented subset: CD45RA-negative fraction. The gene calls are TRBV7-8 and TRBJ1-3, with a tentative D call TRBD1 (5 bases). This sequence was found in a woman aged 25 to 39 in good health. Written as DNA, the CDR3 is TGTGCCAGCAGCTTAGTCCAGGGCTCGTCTCCTGGAAACACCATATATTTT. Its translation: CASSLVQGSSPGNTIYF.